Below are 9 T cell receptor beta chains sequenced from a single sample in a study of PD-1 blockade in classical Hodgkin lymphoma. The protocol was immunoSEQ multiplex PCR, while the TCRdb copy is restricted to in-frame clones and leaves out a portion. The sample lists 20,000 to 25,000 clones; just over 75% were seen once. All the patients suffered relapse after autologous stem cell transplantation, and brentuximab vedotin exposure differed. This sample comprised peripheral blood mononuclear cells (PBMCs), obtained before the second cycle of nivolumab. The source is a human donor with classical Hodgkin lymphoma.

The gene calls are TRBV7-6 and TRBJ2-1; 9 nucleotides align to TRBD2. Germline V lookup: CDR1 SGHVS, CDR2 FNYEAQ. V was pared by 5 bases and J by 8 bases, with 10 bases of the junction left unmatched. The CDR3 covers 15 residues. CDR3 DNA: TGTGCCAGCAGCGTCACTAGCGGGCTGGGGCATGAGCAGTTCTTC. It is translated as CASSVTSGLGHEQFF.

The V gene is TRBV28, the J gene TRBJ1-3; 9 bases fit TRBD1. Germline V gene data show CDR1 as MDHEN and CDR2 as SYDVKM. V lost 2 bases to trimming and J lost 3 bases; unmatched junction nucleotides: 11. This CDR3 has 18 amino acids. DNA of the CDR3: TGTGCCAGCAGTTTAAGATCGGGACAGGGATTAATTGGAAACACCATATATTTT. It encodes CASSLRSGQGLIGNTIYF.

The genes are TRBV5-1 and TRBJ2-3, with 11 bases that match TRBD1. In germline, CDR1 is SGHRS, CDR2 YFSETQ. Unmatched junction bases numbered 4, after V lost 0 bases and J lost 4 bases. The CDR3 runs 16 residues. CDR3 nucleotide sequence: TGCGCCAGCAGCTTGGAACCGGGACAGGGGGCAGATACGCAGTATTTT. Amino acid sequence: CASSLEPGQGADTQYF.

The chain combines TRBV27 with TRBJ1-2, with D possibly being TRBD1 (6 bases). This CDR3 contains 13 residues. Trimming took 2 bases from V and 3 from J, leaving 7 bases between them. Germline assignment: CDR1 MNHEY and CDR2 SMNVEV (reference sequence). The CDR3 nucleotides are TGTGCCAGCAGTTTAGAGGGGGACTATGGCTACACCTTC. Translated: CASSLEGDYGYTF.

The rearrangement joins TRBV28 to TRBJ2-5; the D call may be TRBD1 or TRBD2 (6 bases each). CDR1 and CDR2 from the germline V gene are MDHEN and SYDVKM. V lost 8 bases to trimming and J lost 5 bases, with 9 bases between them. The CDR3 has 11 amino acids. CDR3 sequence reads: CASGGGETQYF. In nucleotides, the CDR3 is TGTGCCAGCGGAGGGGGGGAGACCCAGTACTTC.

This clone was seen more than once but under ten times. The same CDR3 also results from other DNA sequences found in this sample. V gene TRBV19 combines with J gene TRBJ2-1, with 11 bases lining up with TRBD2. This CDR3 spans 15 amino acids. V gave up 4 bases and J gave up 4 bases; unmatched junction bases: 3. Germline V lookup: CDR1 LNHDA, CDR2 SQIVND (reference sequence). The DNA of the CDR3 is TGTGCCAGTAGTACTAGCGGGGGGCGTTACAATGAGCAGTTCTTC. It codes for CASSTSGGRYNEQFF.

This sequence joins TRBV30 and TRBJ2-1, with a weak D call TRBD2 (5 bases). Germline assignment: CDR1 GTSNPN and CDR2 SVGIG (reference sequence). V lost 8 bases and J 1 base, leaving 15 bases between the germline ends. There are 14 residues in the CDR3. CDR3 DNA: TGTGCCGGTACGGGGTTGCGGTCCTACAATGAGCAGTTCTTC. The encoded protein is CAGTGLRSYNEQFF.

V and J are TRBV7-2 and TRBJ2-7; D is unclear. Germline lookup yields CDR1 SGHTA and CDR2 FQGNSA. V was trimmed by 1 base and J by 0 bases, leaving 7 bases between them. CDR3 length equals 14 residues. The CDR3 region is CASSLVRSSYEQYF. The CDR3 nucleotides read TGTGCCAGCAGCTTAGTCCGGAGCTCCTACGAGCAGTACTTC.

V is TRBV7-3 and J is TRBJ2-1, with D hard to call. The CDR3 is 13 residues long. V lost 0 bases, J lost 5 bases, and 5 bases lay in between. Germline lookup yields CDR1 SGHTA and CDR2 FQGTGA. CDR3 loop: CASSLTNDNEQFF. For the CDR3, the DNA is TGTGCCAGCAGCTTAACTAATGACAATGAGCAGTTCTTC.